Below, one T cell receptor beta chain is given with its context. These data are taken from a study of blood T cell repertoires in COVID-19. Looking at the study overall: Spain, Italy and the United States supplied samples that represented acute and convalescent COVID-19. The cDNA or gDNA used as material had been derived from T cells, B-cell-depleted T cells, or PBMCs.

As processed by the authors: Amplified reference gene primers provided the basis for estimating nucleated cell counts. Data came from immunoSEQ multiplex PCR; TCRdb stores just in-frame clones and leaves some out. That table gives V, J and clone size, and the DNA gave D and trimming. The sample has about 240,000 clones; roughly 88% are singletons. V was cut by 5 bases and J by 0 bases, with 10 bases left in between. From germline, CDR1 is KGHDR and CDR2 SFDVKD. This CDR3 comprises 14 residues. The rearrangement uses TRBV24-1 and TRBJ2-7, with D unresolved. Sequenced input: peripheral blood. This sequence was found in an elderly man with acute or convalescent COVID-19. The CDR3 coding sequence is TGTGCCACCAGTGGGTCCATCAGCTCCTACGAGCAGTACTTC. The encoded protein is CATSGSISSYEQYF.